Listed here are 5 T cell receptor beta chains from one sample, sequenced in a study of T-cell memory formation after mild COVID-19. TCRdb recomputed calls from the 5' RACE reads with MiXCR, one row per CDR3 protein. The repertoire includes roughly 110,000 distinct CDR3 sequences, 22% of them detected once, and about two fifths sits in the top ten. The sample consisted of PBMCs or a T cell subset sorted from them (not recorded which). Receptor source: a man younger than 35 who had mild COVID-19 (a few samples of this study predate the infection). Cell type and time point are not known.

This clonotype has at least ten counts. The chain is built from TRBV28 and TRBJ2-2; D is perhaps TRBD1 or TRBD2 (6 bases each). Deletions cut 2 bases from V and 4 bases from J, with 11 bases between. CDR3 length: 15 residues. Germline V gives CDR1 MDHEN, CDR2 SYDVKM. CDR3 region: CASSLEGGITGELFF. CDR3 sequence (DNA): TGTGCCAGCAGTTTAGAGGGGGGAATCACCGGGGAGCTGTTTTTT.

V and J are TRBV9 and TRBJ1-3; the D gene is possibly TRBD1 (5 bases). Germline values: CDR1 SGDLS, CDR2 YYNGEE. V lost 0 bases and J lost 8, with 9 bases in between. This CDR3 region has 13 residues. The CDR3 reads CASSVEGRDTIYF. DNA for the CDR3: TGTGCCAGCAGCGTAGAGGGACGGGACACCATATATTTT.

The chain uses TRBV9 and TRBJ1-6; 8 nucleotides match TRBD1. V trimming: 3 bases; J trimming: 10 bases; junction bases outside the gene matches: 6. The CDR3 is 14 amino acids. Germline V gene data show CDR1 as SGDLS and CDR2 as YYNGEE. Here the CDR3 reads CASSGTGSISPLHF. The CDR3, as DNA: TGTGCCAGCAGCGGGACAGGGTCGATCTCACCCCTCCACTTT.

V and J are TRBV12-3 or TRBV12-4 and TRBJ1-5, with 7 nucleotides matching TRBD1. The CDR3 spans 14 residues. The J segment lost 5 bases and the V segment lost 6 bases, leaving 7 bases of the junction unmatched. CDR3 protein: CASRQQGEDQPQHF. The CDR3 coding sequence is TGTGCCAGCAGACAGCAGGGGGAAGATCAGCCCCAGCATTTT.

V usage is TRBV28 and J usage is TRBJ2-3, with D perhaps matching TRBD2 (6 bases). CDR1 MDHEN and CDR2 SYDVKM come from the germline V gene. The CDR3 extends over 14 amino acids. V was clipped by 8 bases and J by 0 bases, with 12 bases between them. CDR3 sequence: CASFGGTSTDTQYF. In nucleotides, the CDR3 is TGTGCCAGCTTTGGAGGGACGAGCACAGATACGCAGTATTTT.